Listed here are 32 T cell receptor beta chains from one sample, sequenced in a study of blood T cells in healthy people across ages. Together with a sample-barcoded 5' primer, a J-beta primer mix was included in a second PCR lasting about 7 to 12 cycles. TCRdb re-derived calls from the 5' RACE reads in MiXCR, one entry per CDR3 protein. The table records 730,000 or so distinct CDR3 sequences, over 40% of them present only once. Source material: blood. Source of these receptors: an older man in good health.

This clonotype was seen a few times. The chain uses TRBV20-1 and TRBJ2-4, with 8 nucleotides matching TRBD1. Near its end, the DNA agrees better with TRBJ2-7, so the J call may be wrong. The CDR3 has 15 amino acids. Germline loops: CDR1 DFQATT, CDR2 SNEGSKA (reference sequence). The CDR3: CSARDVRGRFYEQYF. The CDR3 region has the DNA TGCAGTGCTAGAGACGTCAGGGGGCGCTTCTACGAGCAGTACTTC.

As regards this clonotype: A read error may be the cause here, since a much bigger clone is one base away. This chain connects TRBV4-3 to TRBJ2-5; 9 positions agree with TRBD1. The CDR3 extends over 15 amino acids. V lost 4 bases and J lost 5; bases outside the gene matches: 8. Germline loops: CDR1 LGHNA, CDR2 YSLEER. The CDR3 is CASSRGDRVRETQYF. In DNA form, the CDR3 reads TGCGCCAGCAGCCGAGGGGACAGGGTGAGGGAGACCCAGTACTTC.

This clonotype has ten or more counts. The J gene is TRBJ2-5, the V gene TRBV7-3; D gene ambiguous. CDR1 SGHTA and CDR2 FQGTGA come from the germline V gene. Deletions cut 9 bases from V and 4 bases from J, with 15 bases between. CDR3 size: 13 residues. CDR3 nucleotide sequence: TGTGCCAGTTCTCCCGGGCTGGGAGAGACCCAGTACTTC. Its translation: CASSPGLGETQYF. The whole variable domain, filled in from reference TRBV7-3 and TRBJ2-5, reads GAGVSQTPSNKVTEKGKYVELRCDPISGHTALYWYRQSLGQGPEFLIYFQGTGAADDSGLPNDRFFAVRPEGSVSTLKIQRTERGDSAVYLCASSPGLGETQYFGPGTRLLVL.

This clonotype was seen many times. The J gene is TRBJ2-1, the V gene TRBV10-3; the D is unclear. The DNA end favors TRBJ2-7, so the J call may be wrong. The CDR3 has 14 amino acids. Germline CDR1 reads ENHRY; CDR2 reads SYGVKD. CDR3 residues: CAISGQSSYNEQYF. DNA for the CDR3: TGTGCCATCAGTGGTCAGAGCTCCTACAATGAGCAGTACTTC.

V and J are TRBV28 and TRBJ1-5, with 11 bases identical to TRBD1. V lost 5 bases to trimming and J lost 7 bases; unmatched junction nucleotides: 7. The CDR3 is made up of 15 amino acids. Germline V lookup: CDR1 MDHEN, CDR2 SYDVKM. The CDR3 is CASSPGTGGDQPQHF. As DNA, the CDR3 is TGTGCCAGCAGTCCCGGGACAGGGGGTGACCAGCCCCAGCATTTT.

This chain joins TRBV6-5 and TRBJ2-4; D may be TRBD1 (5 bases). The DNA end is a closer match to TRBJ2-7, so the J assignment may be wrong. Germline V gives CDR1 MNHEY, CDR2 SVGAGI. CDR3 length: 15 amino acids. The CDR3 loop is CASTLSRGRTYEQYF. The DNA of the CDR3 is TGTGCCTCAACATTGAGTAGGGGCAGGACCTACGAGCAGTACTTC.

CDR3 protein: CASSFSTYNSPLHF. DNA for the CDR3: TGTGCCAGCAGTTTTTCCACCTATAATTCACCCCTCCACTTT. This chain uses TRBV28 with TRBJ1-6; D not resolved. V was pared by 3 bases and J by 2 bases, with 5 bases between. Germline V CDR1 and CDR2: MDHEN, SYDVKM. CDR3 size: 14 residues.

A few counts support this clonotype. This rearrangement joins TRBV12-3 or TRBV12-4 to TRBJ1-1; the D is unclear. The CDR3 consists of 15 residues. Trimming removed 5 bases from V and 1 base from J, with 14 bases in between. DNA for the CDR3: TGTGCCAGCAGTAAAGGGAACCCCGAGAACACTGAAGCTTTCTTT. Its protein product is CASSKGNPENTEAFF.

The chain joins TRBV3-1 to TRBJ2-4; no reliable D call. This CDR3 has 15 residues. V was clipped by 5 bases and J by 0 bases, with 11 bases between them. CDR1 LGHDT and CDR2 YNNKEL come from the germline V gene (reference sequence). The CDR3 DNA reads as TGTGCCAGCAGCGAGGTCAGAGTAGCCAAAAACATTCAGTACTTC. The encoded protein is CASSEVRVAKNIQYF.

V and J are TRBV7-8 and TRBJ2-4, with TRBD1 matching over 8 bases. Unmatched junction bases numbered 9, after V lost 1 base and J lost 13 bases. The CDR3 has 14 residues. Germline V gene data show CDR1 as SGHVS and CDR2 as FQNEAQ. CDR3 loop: CASSLVSGGYEQYF. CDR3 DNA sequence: TGTGCCAGCAGCTTAGTTTCAGGGGGCTATGAGCAGTACTTC.

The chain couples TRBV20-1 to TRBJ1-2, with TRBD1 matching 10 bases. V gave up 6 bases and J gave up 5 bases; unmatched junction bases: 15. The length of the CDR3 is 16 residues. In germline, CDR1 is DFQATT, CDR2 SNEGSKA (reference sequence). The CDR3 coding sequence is TGCAGTGCCCCCCCGCGAGCGACAGGGGGCGGATATGGCTACACCTTC. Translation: CSAPPRATGGGYGYTF.

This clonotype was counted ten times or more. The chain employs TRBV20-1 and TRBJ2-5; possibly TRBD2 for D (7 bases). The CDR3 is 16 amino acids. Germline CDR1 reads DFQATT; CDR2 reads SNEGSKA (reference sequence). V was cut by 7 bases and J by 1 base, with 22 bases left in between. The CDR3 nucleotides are TGCAGTGTTAGTAGGGGGGGCACCCAAAGCCAAGAGACCCAGTACTTC. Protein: CSVSRGGTQSQETQYF.

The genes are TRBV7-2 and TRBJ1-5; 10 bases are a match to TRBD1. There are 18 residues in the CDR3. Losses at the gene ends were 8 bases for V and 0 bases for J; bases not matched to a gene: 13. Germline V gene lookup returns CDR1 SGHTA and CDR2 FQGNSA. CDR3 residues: CASAPGTGAAYSNQPQHF. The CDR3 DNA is TGTGCCAGCGCACCAGGGACAGGGGCGGCTTATAGCAATCAGCCCCAGCATTTT.

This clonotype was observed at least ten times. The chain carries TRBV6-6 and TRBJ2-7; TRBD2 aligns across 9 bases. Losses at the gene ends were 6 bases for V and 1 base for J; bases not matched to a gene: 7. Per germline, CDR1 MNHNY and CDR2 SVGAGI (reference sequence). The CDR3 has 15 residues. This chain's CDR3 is CASSPATSGSYEQYF. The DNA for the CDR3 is TGTGCCAGCAGCCCCGCGACTAGCGGTTCCTACGAGCAGTACTTC.

The CDR3 nucleotides read TGCGCCAGCAGCCAAGAGACAGGGGTCTACGAGCAGTACTTC. Translating it yields CASSQETGVYEQYF. The chain employs TRBV4-3 and TRBJ2-7, with 8 bases matching TRBD1. Trimming took 0 bases from V and 3 from J; bases not matched to a gene: 1. The CDR3 consists of 14 residues. CDR1 and CDR2 (germline): LGHNA, YSLEER.

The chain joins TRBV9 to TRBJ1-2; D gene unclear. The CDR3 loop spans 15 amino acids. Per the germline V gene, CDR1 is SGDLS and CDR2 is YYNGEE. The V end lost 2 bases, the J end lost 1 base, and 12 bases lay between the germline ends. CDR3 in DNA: TGTGCCAGCAGCGTGACGCGGGGAGGTAACTATGGCTACACCTTC. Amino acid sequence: CASSVTRGGNYGYTF.

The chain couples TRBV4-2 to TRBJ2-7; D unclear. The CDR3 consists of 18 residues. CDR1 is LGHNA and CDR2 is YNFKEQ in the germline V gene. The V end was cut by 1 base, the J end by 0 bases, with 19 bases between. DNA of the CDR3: TGTGCCAGCAGCCAAGTTTCCGGATCATCCCTCCCCTCCTACGAGCAGTACTTC. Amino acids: CASSQVSGSSLPSYEQYF.

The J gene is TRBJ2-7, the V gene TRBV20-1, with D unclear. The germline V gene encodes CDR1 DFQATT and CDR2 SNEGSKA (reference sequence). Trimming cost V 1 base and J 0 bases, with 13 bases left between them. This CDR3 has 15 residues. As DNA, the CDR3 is TGCAGTGCTAGAGCAACGAGTTCCTTCTCCTACGAGCAGTACTTC. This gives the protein CSARATSSFSYEQYF.

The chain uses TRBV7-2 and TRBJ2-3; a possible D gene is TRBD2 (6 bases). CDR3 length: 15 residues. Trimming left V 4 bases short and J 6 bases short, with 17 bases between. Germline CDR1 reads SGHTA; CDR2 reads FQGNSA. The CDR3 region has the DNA TGTGCCAGCAGCTCAACCCCGGGGGTGGGGGATACGCAGTATTTT. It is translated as CASSSTPGVGDTQYF.

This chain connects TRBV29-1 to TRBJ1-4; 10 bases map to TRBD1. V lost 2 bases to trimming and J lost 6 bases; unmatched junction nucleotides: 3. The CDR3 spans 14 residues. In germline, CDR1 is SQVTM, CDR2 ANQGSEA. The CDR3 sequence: CSVERGTGDEKLFF. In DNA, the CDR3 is TGCAGCGTTGAAAGGGGGACAGGGGATGAAAAACTGTTTTTT.

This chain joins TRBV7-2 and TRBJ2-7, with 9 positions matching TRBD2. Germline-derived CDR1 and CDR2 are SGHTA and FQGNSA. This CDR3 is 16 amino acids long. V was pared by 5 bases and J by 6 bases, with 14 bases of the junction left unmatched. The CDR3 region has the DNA TGTGCCAGCAGCCGATCCCCGGGACTAGCAGATTCCGAGCAGTACTTC. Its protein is CASSRSPGLADSEQYF. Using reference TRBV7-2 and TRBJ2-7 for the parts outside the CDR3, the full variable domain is GAGVSQSPSNKVTEKGKDVELRCDPISGHTALYWYRQSLGQGLEFLIYFQGNSAPDKSGLPSDRFSAERTGGSVSTLTIQRTQQEDSAVYLCASSRSPGLADSEQYFGPGTRLTVT.

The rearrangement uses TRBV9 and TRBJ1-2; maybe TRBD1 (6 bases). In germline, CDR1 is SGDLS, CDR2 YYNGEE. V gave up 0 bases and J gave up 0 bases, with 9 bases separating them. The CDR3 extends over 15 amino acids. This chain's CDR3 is CASSVAGASNYGYTF. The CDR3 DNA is TGTGCCAGCAGCGTAGCGGGGGCCTCTAACTATGGCTACACCTTC.

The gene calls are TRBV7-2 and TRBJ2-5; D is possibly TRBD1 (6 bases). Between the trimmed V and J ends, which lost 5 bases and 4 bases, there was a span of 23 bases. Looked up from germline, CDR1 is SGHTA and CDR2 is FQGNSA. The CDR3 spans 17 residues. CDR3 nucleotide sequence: TGTGCCAGCAGCCCTAACAGGGCCCCCACATCACCAGAGACCCAGTACTTC. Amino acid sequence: CASSPNRAPTSPETQYF.

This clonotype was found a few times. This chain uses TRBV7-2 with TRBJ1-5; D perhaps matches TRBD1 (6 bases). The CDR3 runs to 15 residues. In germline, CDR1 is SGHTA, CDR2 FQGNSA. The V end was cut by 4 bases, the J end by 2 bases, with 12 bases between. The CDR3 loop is CASSSQGGGNQPQHF. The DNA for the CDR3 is TGTGCCAGCAGCTCACAGGGTGGGGGCAATCAGCCCCAGCATTTT.

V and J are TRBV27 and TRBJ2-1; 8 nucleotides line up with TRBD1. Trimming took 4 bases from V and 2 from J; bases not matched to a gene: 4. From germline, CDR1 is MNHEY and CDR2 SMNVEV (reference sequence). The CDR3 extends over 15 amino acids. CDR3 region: CASSWDRSTYNEQFF. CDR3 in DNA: TGTGCCAGCAGTTGGGACAGGTCCACCTACAATGAGCAGTTCTTC.

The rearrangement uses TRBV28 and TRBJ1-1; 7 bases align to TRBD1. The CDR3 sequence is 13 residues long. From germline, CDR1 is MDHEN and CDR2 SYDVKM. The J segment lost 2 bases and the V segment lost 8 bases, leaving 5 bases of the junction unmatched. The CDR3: CASLGQRNTEAFF. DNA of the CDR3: TGTGCCAGCCTGGGACAGAGAAACACTGAAGCTTTCTTT.

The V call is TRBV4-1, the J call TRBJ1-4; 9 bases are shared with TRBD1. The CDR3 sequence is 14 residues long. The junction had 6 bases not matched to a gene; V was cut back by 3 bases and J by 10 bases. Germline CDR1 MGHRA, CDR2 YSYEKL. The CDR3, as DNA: TGCGCCAGCAGCCAGGGACAGGGCGGCGGAAAACTGTTTTTT. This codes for CASSQGQGGGKLFF.

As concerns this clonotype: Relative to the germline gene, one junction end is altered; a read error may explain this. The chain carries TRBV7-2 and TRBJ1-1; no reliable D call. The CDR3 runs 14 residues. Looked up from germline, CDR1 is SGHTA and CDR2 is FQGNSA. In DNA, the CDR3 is TGTGCCAGCAGCTTAGCCCAGGCGAACACTGGAGCTTTCTTT. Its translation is CASSLAQANTGAFF.

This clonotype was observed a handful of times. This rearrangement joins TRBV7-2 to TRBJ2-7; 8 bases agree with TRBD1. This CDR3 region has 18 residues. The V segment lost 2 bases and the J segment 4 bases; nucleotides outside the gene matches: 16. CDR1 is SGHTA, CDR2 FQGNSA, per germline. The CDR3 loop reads CASSLTGRKQGGRYEQYF. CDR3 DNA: TGTGCCAGCAGCTTAACCGGCCGTAAACAGGGGGGTAGATACGAGCAGTACTTC.

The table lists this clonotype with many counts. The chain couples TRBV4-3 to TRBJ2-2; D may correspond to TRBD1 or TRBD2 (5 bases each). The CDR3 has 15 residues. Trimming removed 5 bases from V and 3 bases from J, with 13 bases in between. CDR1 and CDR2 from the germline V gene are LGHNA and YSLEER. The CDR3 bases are TGCGCCAGCAGCAAGACCGGGACCCACACCGGGGAGCTGTTTTTT. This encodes CASSKTGTHTGELFF.

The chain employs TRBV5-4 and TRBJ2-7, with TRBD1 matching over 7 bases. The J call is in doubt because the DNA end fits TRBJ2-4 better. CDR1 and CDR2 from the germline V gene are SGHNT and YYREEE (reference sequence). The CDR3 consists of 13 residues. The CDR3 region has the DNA TGTGCCAGCAGCGTGGACAGGTCGGGCATTCAGTACTTC. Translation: CASSVDRSGIQYF.

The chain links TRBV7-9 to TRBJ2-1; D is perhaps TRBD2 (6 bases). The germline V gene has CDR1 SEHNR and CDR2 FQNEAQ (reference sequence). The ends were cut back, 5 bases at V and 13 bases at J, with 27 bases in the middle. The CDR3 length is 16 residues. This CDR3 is CASSLRDGSPRETQFF. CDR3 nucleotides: TGTGCCAGCAGCCTACGGGACGGGAGCCCCCGGGAGACCCAGTTCTTC. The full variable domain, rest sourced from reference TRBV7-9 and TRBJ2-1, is DTGVSQNPRHKITKRGQNVTFRCDPISEHNRLYWYRQTLGQGPEFLTYFQNEAQLEKSRLLSDRFSAERPKGSFSTLEIQRTEQGDSAMYLCASSLRDGSPRETQFFGPGTRLTVL.